The 15 T cell receptor delta chains below were found in one sample sequenced in a study of γδ T cells in repeated Plasmodium falciparum infection. Vgamma9/Vdelta2+ and Vdelta2-negative gammadelta T cells were flow-sorted from PBMC for bulk sequencing. TCRdb re-identified clones in the multiplex PCR reads via CATT. The sample contains 40,000 to 55,000 delta-chain clones, about 1.9% of which appear only once. The sample taken for sequencing was gamma-delta T cells from blood. All receptors derive from a pool of human donors (malaria-infected and uninfected, not separated).

This clone occurred many times. A far larger clone lies a single base away; this is likely a read error. This specimen includes other DNA sequences encoding the same CDR3. This sequence joins TRDV2 and TRDJ1; D call uncertain. TCRdb carries no J gene annotation; the J gene was assigned here by matching the DNA with germline. Germline CDR1 and CDR2: GEAIGNYY and EKD. The CDR3 is 15 amino acids. The CDR3 DNA reads as TGCGCCTGTGACACCAAGGGGTTAAACACCGATAAACTCATCTTT. It translates to CACDTKGLNTDKLIF.

Note on this clone: This DNA's translation and the protein TCRdb lists, from a much larger clone, do not match at residue 13, likely due to a read error; the protein shown is translated from the DNA. This sequence joins TRDV1 and TRDJ1, with D possibly being TRDD2 (6 bases). The J gene comes from matching the DNA to germline here; TCRdb lacks it. The CDR3 is 20 amino acids. The V end lost 1 base, the J end lost 0 bases, and 24 bases lay between the germline ends. Germline V gene sequence: CDR1 TSWWSYY, CDR2 QGS. CDR3 region: CALGEQVPIPRGSYTDKLIF. As DNA, the CDR3 is TGTGCTCTTGGGGAACAGGTTCCTATCCCCCGGGGGTCGTACACCGATAAACTCATCTTT.

As to this clone: Given a far larger clone just one base away, this is likely a sequencing read error. The same CDR3 is also encoded by other DNA sequences in this sample. The rearrangement links TRDV1 to TRDJ1; TRDD3 agrees at 7 bases. The J gene is absent in TCRdb and was assigned here via DNA matching to germline. CDR3 length: 22 amino acids. The germline CDR1 and CDR2 sequences are TSWWSYY and QGS. This CDR3 is CALGELVAAILGAPNHTDKLIF. For the CDR3, the DNA is TGTGCTCTTGGGGAACTAGTTGCCGCTATTCTGGGGGCTCCGAACCACACCGACAAACTCATCTTT.

In its sample, this clone was seen many times. This DNA translates differently at residue 9 from the TCRdb protein, which is that of a much larger clone; a read error is likely, and the protein shown is the DNA's own translation. The J gene is TRDJ1, the V gene TRAV38-2/DV8; D might be TRDD3 (6 bases). The J gene, left out of TCRdb, was set here by checking the DNA against germline. The CDR3 loop spans 20 amino acids. From germline, CDR1 is TSESDYY and CDR2 QEAYKQQN. Trimming removed 0 bases from V and 5 bases from J, with 29 bases in between. In nucleotides, the CDR3 is TGTGCTTATAGGAGCGGCACTGCTTCCCGAGTCGGGGATCGCAGGGATAAACTCATCTTT. It is translated as CAYRSGTASRVGDRRDKLIF.

This clone showed up many times. The protein given by TCRdb reflects a much larger clone and differs at residue 7 from this DNA's translation, likely from a read error; the protein shown is the DNA's translation. This chain uses TRDV2 with TRDJ1; D gene unclear. TCRdb lists no J gene, so it was determined here by aligning the DNA to germline. Deletions cut 3 bases from V and 5 bases from J, with 12 bases between. The germline V gene has CDR1 GEAIGNYY and CDR2 EKD. CDR3 length equals 13 residues. The CDR3 bases are TGTGCCTGTGACCAGATGGAGAAAGATAAACTCATCTTT. This encodes CACDQMEKDKLIF.

This clone was found many times. The protein TCRdb lists belongs to a much larger clone and differs from this DNA's translation at residue 9, which points to a read error; the protein shown is made from the DNA. The chain links TRDV1 to TRDJ2, with 7 bases that match TRDD3. Germline V gene sequence: CDR1 TSWWSYY, CDR2 QGS. Losses at the gene ends were 5 bases for V and 4 bases for J; bases not matched to a gene: 34. The CDR3 loop spans 24 amino acids. The CDR3 coding sequence is TGTGCTCTTGGGAAGCGTTTGGCAACACTTTTCAAACTCCTTGGGGATATGTCGACAGCACAACTCTTCTTT. It codes for CALGKRLATLFKLLGDMSTAQLFF.

On this clone itself: A far larger clone is one nucleotide away, so this likely arose from a read error. Other DNA sequences in the sample encode the same CDR3. V is TRDV2 and J is TRDJ1; D perhaps matches TRDD3 (5 bases). TCRdb is silent on the J gene; assignment here came from matching the DNA to germline. V was clipped by 1 base and J by 5 bases, with 31 bases between them. Germline CDR1 GEAIGNYY, CDR2 EKD. The CDR3 loop spans 20 amino acids. The CDR3 nucleotides are TGTGCCTGTGACACAGTCGCTCCAATCCGCGATACAAGGCGCGGTGATAAACTCATCTTT. Translated: CACDTVAPIRDTRRGDKLIF.

With respect to this clone: A far larger clone is one base from this, pointing to a likely read error. Other DNA sequences within the sample encode an identical CDR3. CDR3 nucleotides: TGTGCTCTTGGGGAACGGCTCATCCTACTTAACCAGGTAGCTGGGGGATTTAGGGCCGATAAACTCATCTTT. This encodes CALGERLILLNQVAGGFRADKLIF. J is TRDJ1 and V is TRDV1; TRDD3 agrees at 9 bases. The V gene end was trimmed by 1 base and the J gene end by 3 bases; junction bases not matched to a gene: 30. The CDR3 consists of 24 residues. Germline V gene lookup returns CDR1 TSWWSYY and CDR2 QGS.

This clone has a handful of counts. The protein recorded in TCRdb matches a much larger clone and deviates from this DNA's translation at residue 3, suggesting a read error; the protein here is obtained by translating the DNA. This sequence joins TRDV1 and TRDJ1; TRDD3 matches at 9 bases. As TCRdb names no J gene, one was assigned here on the basis of a DNA match to germline. The CDR3 loop spans 24 amino acids. CDR1 and CDR2 from the germline V gene are TSWWSYY and QGS. The CDR3 reads CAPGELALLPFSLYWGSYTDKLIF. In nucleotides, the CDR3 is TGTGCTCCTGGGGAACTAGCCCTCCTACCCTTCTCTCTTTACTGGGGGAGCTACACCGATAAACTCATCTTT.

At least ten counts were recorded for this clone. The protein in TCRdb stems from a much larger clone and differs at residue 20 from this DNA's translation, likely a read error; here the protein is translated from the DNA. The J gene went uncalled, whereas the V gene is TRDV3; the D call of TRDD3 is as the table states it, not checked on the DNA. The CDR3 runs to 21 residues. Germline loops: CDR1 TVYSNPD, CDR2 GDNSRS (reference sequence). In DNA form, the CDR3 reads TGTGCTACGCTCAAAACCGTTATCCTACCGGGCTGGTGCCCATACACCGATAAACTCACCTTT. It is translated as CATLKTVILPGWCPYTDKLTF.

This clone was seen at least ten times. TCRdb's entry gives the protein of a much larger clone, which mismatches this DNA's translation at residue 14, likely from a read error; the protein reported here is translated from the DNA. J is TRDJ3 and V is TRDV2; D may be TRDD3 (6 bases). The J gene comes from matching the DNA to germline here; TCRdb lacks it. The CDR3 consists of 19 residues. Germline V CDR1 and CDR2: GEAIGNYY, EKD. CDR3 residues: CACDTLGFHSYGDARQMFF. DNA of the CDR3: TGTGCCTGTGACACCCTGGGGTTCCATAGTTACGGGGACGCCCGACAGATGTTTTTC.

This clone turned up a few times. This likely stems from a read error, as it lies one base from a far larger clone. Other DNA variants within this sample encode the same CDR3. The chain recombines TRDV3 with TRDJ1, with 8 nucleotides matching TRDD3. Germline CDR1 is TVYSNPD and CDR2 is GDNSRS (reference sequence). The CDR3 spans 17 residues. The CDR3 loop reads CASAYEGFLGDTDKLIF. CDR3 nucleotide sequence: TGTGCCTCCGCCTACGAAGGGTTTCTGGGGGACACTGATAAACTCATCTTT.

This clone was seen repeatedly, ten times or more. A far larger clone lies a single base away; this is likely a read error. The same CDR3 is also encoded by other DNA sequences in this sample. The chain employs TRDV2 and TRDJ1, with D perhaps matching TRDD3 (5 bases). As TCRdb names no J gene, one was assigned here on the basis of a DNA match to germline. Germline V gene lookup returns CDR1 GEAIGNYY and CDR2 EKD. This CDR3 is 19 amino acids long. V was cut by 0 bases and J by 2 bases, with 24 bases left in between. CDR3 nucleotides: TGTGCCTGTGACACCGTCTCGGGGGGGTCCCCGAGCCATACCGATAAACTCATCTTT. Protein sequence: CACDTVSGGSPSHTDKLIF.

In the case of this clone: A far larger clone is just one base off, so this is likely a read error. The same CDR3 can be traced to other DNA sequences in this sample. No call exists for the J gene, whereas the V gene is TRDV1. Germline CDR1 reads TSWWSYY; CDR2 reads QGS. CDR3 length equals 16 residues. CDR3 bases: TGTGCTCTTGGTGGTAAGCCCTACCGGTTGTCAGCACAACTCTTCTTC. It yields the protein CALGGKPYRLSAQLFF.

This clone was recorded at least ten times. This probably arose from a read error, given a far larger clone one base away. Within the sample, other DNA sequences also encode this same CDR3. This rearrangement joins TRDV3 to TRDJ1; 9 positions agree with TRDD3. From germline, CDR1 is TVYSNPD and CDR2 GDNSRS (reference sequence). This CDR3 spans 20 amino acids. The CDR3 DNA sequence: TGCGCCTTCCAGAAGGCCTTCCTGTACTGGGGGACTCACCTAACCGATAAACTCATCTTT. It encodes CAFQKAFLYWGTHLTDKLIF.